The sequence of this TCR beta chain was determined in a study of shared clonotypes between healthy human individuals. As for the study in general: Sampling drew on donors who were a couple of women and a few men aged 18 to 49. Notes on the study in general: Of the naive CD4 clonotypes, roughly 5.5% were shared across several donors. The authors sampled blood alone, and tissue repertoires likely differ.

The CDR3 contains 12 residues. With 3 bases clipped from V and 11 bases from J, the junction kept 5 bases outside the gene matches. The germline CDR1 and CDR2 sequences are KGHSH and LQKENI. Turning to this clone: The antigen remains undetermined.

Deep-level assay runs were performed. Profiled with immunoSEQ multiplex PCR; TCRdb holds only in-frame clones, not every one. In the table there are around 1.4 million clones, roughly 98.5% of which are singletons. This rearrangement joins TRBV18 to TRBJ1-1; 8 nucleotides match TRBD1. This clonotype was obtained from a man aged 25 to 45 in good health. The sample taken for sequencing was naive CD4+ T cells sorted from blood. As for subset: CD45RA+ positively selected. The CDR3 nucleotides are TGTGCCAGCTCACCCCGGACAGGGACGGCTTTCTTT. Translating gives CASSPRTGTAFF.